The clone carrying this T cell receptor (beta chain) was observed a handful of times. Its specificity is unknown. TCR beta CDR3 region amplification was performed from RNA transcripts. HTBI primers drove first-round RT-PCR of the TCR CDR3. MiXCR, applied by TCRdb to the multiplex PCR reads, yields one record per CDR3 protein. The table lists more than 500,000 distinct CDR3 sequences, about 43% of them singletons. This specimen comes from a study of T cells in Graves' hyperthyroidism and ophthalmopathy. Broader study findings: Also found in blood were most expanded thyroid clonotypes above 0.001.

This CDR3 region has 13 residues. With 4 bases removed from V and 1 base from J, the gap between germline ends came to 10 bases. Germline V CDR1 and CDR2: DFQATT, SNEGSKA (reference sequence). V is TRBV20-1 and J is TRBJ1-2; D is possibly TRBD1 (5 bases). The sample comprised peripheral blood or thyroid tissue (not recorded which). The source is an adult woman with Graves' disease, either hyperthyroidism or ophthalmopathy (not recorded which). The CDR3: CSAIRGNNYGYTF. CDR3 sequence (DNA): TGCAGTGCTATTCGGGGGAATAACTATGGCTACACCTTC.